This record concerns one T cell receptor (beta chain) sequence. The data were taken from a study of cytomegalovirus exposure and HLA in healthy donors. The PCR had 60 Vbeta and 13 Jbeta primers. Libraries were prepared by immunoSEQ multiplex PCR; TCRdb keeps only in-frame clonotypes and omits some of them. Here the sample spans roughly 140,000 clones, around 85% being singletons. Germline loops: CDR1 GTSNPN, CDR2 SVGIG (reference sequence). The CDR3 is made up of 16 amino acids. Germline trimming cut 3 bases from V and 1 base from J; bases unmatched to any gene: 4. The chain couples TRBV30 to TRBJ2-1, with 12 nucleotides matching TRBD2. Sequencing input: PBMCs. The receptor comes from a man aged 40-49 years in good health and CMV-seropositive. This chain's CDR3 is CAWRKGLAGSYNEQFF. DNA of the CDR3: TGTGCCTGGAGAAAAGGACTAGCGGGATCCTACAATGAGCAGTTCTTC.